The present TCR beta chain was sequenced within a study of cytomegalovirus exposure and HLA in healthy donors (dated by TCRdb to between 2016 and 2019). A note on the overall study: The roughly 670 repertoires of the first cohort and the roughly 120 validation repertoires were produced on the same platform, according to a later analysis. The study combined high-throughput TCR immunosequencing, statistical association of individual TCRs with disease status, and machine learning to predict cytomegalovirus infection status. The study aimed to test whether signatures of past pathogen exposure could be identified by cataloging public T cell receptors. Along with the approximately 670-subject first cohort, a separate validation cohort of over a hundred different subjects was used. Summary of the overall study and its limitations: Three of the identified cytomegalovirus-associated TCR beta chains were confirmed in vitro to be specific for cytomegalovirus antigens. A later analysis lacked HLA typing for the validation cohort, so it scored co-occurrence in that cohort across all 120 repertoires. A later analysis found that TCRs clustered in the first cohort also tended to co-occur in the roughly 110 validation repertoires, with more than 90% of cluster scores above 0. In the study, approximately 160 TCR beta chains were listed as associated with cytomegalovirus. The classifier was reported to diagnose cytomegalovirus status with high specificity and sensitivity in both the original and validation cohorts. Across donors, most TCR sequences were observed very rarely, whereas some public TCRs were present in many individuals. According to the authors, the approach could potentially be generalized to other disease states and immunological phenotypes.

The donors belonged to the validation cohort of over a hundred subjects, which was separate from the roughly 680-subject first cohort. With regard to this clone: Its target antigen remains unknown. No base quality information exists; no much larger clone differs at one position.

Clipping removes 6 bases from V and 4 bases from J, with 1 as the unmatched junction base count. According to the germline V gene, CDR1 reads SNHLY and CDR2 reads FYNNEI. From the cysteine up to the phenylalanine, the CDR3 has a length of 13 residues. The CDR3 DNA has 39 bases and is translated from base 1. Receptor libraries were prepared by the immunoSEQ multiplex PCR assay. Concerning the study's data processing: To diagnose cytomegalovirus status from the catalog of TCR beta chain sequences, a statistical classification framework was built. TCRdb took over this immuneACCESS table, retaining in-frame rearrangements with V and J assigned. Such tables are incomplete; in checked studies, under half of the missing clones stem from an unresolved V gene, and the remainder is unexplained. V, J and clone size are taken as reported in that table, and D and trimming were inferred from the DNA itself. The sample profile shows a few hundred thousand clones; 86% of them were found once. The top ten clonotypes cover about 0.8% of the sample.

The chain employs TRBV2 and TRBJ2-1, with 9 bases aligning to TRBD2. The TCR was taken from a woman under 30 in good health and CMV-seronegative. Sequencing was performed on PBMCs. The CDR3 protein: CASRTSGYNEQFF. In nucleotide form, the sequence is TGTGCCAGCAGGACTAGCGGATACAATGAGCAGTTCTTC.